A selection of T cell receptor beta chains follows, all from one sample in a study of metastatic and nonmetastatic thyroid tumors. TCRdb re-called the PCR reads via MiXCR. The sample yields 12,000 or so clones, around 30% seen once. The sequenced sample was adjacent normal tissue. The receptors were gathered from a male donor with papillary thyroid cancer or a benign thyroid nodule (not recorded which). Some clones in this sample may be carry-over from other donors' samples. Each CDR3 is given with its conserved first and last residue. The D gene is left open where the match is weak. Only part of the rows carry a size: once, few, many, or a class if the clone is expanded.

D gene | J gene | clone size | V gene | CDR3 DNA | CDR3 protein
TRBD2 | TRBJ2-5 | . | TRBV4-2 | TGTGCCAGCAGGGGAGCGGGAGGAAAAGAGACCCAGTACTTC | CASRGAGGKETQYF
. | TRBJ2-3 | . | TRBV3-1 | TGTGCCAGCAGCCAAGATCTGAACGAGGGGGGTACGCAGTATTTT | CASSQDLNEGGTQYF
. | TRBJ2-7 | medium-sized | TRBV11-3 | TGTGCCAGCAGCCCGACAGATCCCTACGAGCAGTACTTC | CASSPTDPYEQYF
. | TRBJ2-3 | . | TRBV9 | TGTGCCAGCAGCGTAGGGGTCGGCGGAAGCACAGATACGCAGTATTTT | CASSVGVGGSTDTQYF
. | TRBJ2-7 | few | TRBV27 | TGTGCCAGCAGTTTTCAGGGAATAGGCTCCGAGCAGTACTTC | CASSFQGIGSEQYF
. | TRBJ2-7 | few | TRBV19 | TGTGCCAGTAGTAATTTGCTCAGCCGCAGGCAGTACTTC | CASSNLLSRRQYF
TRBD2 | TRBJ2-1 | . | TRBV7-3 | TGTGCCAGCAGCTTAATGACCCTAGCGGGAGGTGGTGAGCAGTTCTTC | CASSLMTLAGGGEQFF
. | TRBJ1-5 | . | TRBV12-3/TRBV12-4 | TGTGCCAGCAGTTTAGTTTTGAAAGGGGGTCAGCCCCAGCATTTT | CASSLVLKGGQPQHF
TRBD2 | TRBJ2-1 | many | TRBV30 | TGTGCCTGGAATCTCCTAGCGGGAGGGGATGAGCAGTTCTTC | CAWNLLAGGDEQFF
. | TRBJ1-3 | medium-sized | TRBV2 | TGTGCCAGCAGAGCCGGATCAAACTCTGGAAACACCATATATTTT | CASRAGSNSGNTIYF